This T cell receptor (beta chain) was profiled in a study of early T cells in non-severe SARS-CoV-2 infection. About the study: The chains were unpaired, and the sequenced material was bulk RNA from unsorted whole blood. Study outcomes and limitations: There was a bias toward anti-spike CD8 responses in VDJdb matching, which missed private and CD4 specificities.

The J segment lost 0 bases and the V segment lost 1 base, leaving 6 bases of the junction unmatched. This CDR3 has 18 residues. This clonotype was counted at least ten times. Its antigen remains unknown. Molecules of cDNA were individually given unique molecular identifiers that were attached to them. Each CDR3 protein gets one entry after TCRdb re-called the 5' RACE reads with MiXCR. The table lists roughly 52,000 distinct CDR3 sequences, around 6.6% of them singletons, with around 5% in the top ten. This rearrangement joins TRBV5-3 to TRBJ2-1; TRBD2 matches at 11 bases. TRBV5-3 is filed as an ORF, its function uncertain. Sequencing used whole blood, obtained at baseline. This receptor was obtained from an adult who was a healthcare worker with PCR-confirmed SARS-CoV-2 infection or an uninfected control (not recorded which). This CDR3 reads CARSLSSGGPSSYNEQFF. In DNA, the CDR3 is TGTGCCAGAAGCTTGTCTAGCGGGGGGCCGAGCTCCTACAATGAGCAGTTCTTC.